This TCR beta chain was captured by sequencing in a study of CD8 T cells in Susac syndrome. In the study overall: Patients with Susac syndrome were, at the time of blood collection, therapy-naive, maintained on corticosteroids, or maintained on intravenous immunoglobulin alone. Study outcomes and limitations: Peak Susac CD8+ clonal expansion occurred in TEMRA cells and active patients.

Germline-derived CDR1 and CDR2 are MNHNY and SVGAGI (reference sequence). The CDR3 has 15 amino acids. The V end lost 6 bases, the J end lost 10 bases, and 19 bases lay between the germline ends. The RNA, about 0.45 to 1 ug, was put through reverse transcription using random hexamers. The amplification used immunoSEQ multiplex PCR on TCR beta CDR3; it spanned 54 Vbeta and 13 Jbeta. MiXCR, run by TCRdb on the immunoSEQ multiplex PCR reads, gives a single entry per CDR3 protein. The sample carries 75,000 to 95,000 distinct CDR3 sequences, approximately 96% recorded once. Turning to this clonotype: Its antigen is as yet unknown.

The clonotype originates from a human donor with Susac syndrome. The sequencing sample was made of CD8+ T cells from PBMCs. V and J are TRBV6-6 and TRBJ1-6; unclear D gene. The chain's CDR3 is CASRGSGNPASPLHF. In DNA form, the CDR3 reads TGTGCCAGCAGGGGGTCCGGGAACCCGGCGTCACCCCTCCACTTT.